This is a list of T cell receptor beta chains from one sample in a study of shared clonotypes between healthy human individuals. TCRdb's copy holds only in-frame clones and misses some; the assay was immunoSEQ multiplex PCR. The table has fewer than 600,000 clones, roughly 77% seen once. The specimen sequenced was PBMCs. These receptors originate from a woman in her 40s in good health. Some clones in this sample may be carry-over from other donors' samples. The CDR3 runs from the conserved cysteine through the conserved F or W. D genes are given only for firm matches. Not all rows give a size; the values are once, few, many and, for expanded clones, a class.

V gene	clone size	D gene	J gene	CDR3 DNA	CDR3 protein
TRBV28	.	.	TRBJ1-5	TGTGCCAGCAGCTACACCGGTCAGCCCCAGCATTTT	CASSYTGQPQHF
TRBV10-2	.	.	TRBJ2-7	TGCGCCAGCAGCGAAACAGGGAATGAGCAGTACTTC	CASSETGNEQYF
TRBV18	.	.	TRBJ1-1	TGTGCCAGCTCACCACGGACAGCGTCCCTTCCCACTGAAGCTTTCTTT	CASSPRTASLPTEAFF
TRBV28	once	TRBD1	TRBJ2-7	TGTGCCAGCAGTATAACCGGGACAGGGAGGAGGAACTACGAGCAGTACTTC	CASSITGTGRRNYEQYF
TRBV19	.	.	TRBJ1-1	TGTGCCAGTAGTACCGGGCGGAGGAAGGGGACTGAAGCTTTCTTT	CASSTGRRKGTEAFF
TRBV28	.	TRBD1	TRBJ2-5	TGTGCCAGCAGTAACCTACAGGGGGCCCAAGAGACCCAGTACTTC	CASSNLQGAQETQYF
TRBV29-1	few	.	TRBJ2-7	TGCAGCGTTGGGGGGCGGGGACTCTACGAGCAGTACTTC	CSVGGRGLYEQYF
TRBV5-1	.	TRBD2	TRBJ2-5	TGCGCCAGCGGTAATAGCGGGAGGAACCAAGAGACCCAGTACTTC	CASGNSGRNQETQYF
TRBV11-2	.	.	TRBJ2-1	TGTGCCAGCAGCACGAATCTGGGCCACTACAATGAGCAGTTCTTC	CASSTNLGHYNEQFF
TRBV7-6	.	TRBD1	TRBJ2-7	TGTGCCAGCAGCCGTTACCCCGGGACAGCGGTTTCCTACGAGCAGTACTTC	CASSRYPGTAVSYEQYF
TRBV7-6	.	.	TRBJ2-1	TGTGCCAGCAGCCCCCTACGTCTCGGATCCGGATATGAGCAGTTCTTC	CASSPLRLGSGYEQFF
TRBV28	few	.	TRBJ1-2	TGTGCCAGCAGTTTGGGTCATGGCTACACCTTC	CASSLGHGYTF
TRBV5-1	.	TRBD1	TRBJ1-1	TGCGCCAGCAGCTTGGCCGGACAGGGAACTGAAGCTTTCTTT	CASSLAGQGTEAFF
TRBV2	.	TRBD1	TRBJ2-2	TGTGCCAGCAGTAGGCAGGGGGCGTACACCGGGGAGCTGTTTTTT	CASSRQGAYTGELFF
TRBV29-1	few	TRBD2	TRBJ2-1	TGCAGCGTTGCAACCCTAGCGGGGTCCAATGAGCAGTTCTTC	CSVATLAGSNEQFF
TRBV18	.	TRBD2	TRBJ2-1	TGTGCCAGCTCAATCTCCCCGGTCGCGGGAGGGTACAATGAGCAGTTCTTC	CASSISPVAGGYNEQFF
TRBV9	few	.	TRBJ1-3	TGTGCCAGCAGCGTATGGGGAGACTCTGGAAACACCATATATTTT	CASSVWGDSGNTIYF
TRBV5-1	once	.	TRBJ1-3	TGCGCCAGCAGCTTGGCAGGGTACGGAAACACCATATATTTT	CASSLAGYGNTIYF
TRBV27	.	.	TRBJ2-7	TGTGCCAGCAGTCGGTTAGGTGCCTACGAGCAGTACTTC	CASSRLGAYEQYF
TRBV7-2	.	.	TRBJ2-5	TGTGCCAGCAGCCCCCGACTAGTAGAGACCCAGTACTTC	CASSPRLVETQYF